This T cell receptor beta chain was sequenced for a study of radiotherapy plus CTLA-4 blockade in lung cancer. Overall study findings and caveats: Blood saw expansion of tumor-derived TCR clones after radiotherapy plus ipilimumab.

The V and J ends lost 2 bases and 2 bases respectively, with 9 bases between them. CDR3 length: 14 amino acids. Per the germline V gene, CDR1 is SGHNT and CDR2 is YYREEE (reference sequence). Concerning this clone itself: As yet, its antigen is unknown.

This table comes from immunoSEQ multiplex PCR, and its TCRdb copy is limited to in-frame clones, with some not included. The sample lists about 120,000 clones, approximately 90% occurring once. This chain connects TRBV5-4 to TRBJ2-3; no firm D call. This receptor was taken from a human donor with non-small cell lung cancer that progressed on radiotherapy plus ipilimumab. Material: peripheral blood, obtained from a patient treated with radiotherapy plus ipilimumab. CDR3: CASSFQVATDTQYF. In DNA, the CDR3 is TGTGCCAGCAGCTTTCAGGTCGCCACAGATACGCAGTATTTT.